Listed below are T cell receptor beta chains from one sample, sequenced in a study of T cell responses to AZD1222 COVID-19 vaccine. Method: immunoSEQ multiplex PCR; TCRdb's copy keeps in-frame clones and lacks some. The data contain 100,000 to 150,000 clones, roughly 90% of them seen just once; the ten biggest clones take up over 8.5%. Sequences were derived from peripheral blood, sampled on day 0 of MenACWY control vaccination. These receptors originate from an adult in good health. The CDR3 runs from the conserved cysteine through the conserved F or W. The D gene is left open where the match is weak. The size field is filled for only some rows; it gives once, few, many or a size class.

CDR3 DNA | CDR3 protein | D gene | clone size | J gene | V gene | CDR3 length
TGTGCCAGCAGTTTTGGTTACGAGCAGTACTTC | CASSFGYEQYF | NA | NA | TRBJ2-7 | TRBV27 | 11
TGTGCCAGCAGCTTAGAAGGGTTGGGAAACTATGGCTACACCTTC | CASSLEGLGNYGYTF | NA | NA | TRBJ1-2 | TRBV7-9 | 15
TGTGCCATCAGGGCCGGGACTACATCGAATGAGCAGTTCTTC | CAIRAGTTSNEQFF | TRBD2 | NA | TRBJ2-1 | TRBV10-3 | 14
TGTGCCAGCAGAAGGGGTGACGAGCAGTACTTC | CASRRGDEQYF | NA | NA | TRBJ2-7 | TRBV25-1 | 11
TGTGCCAGCAGCTTGGACTACCAAGAGACCCAGTACTTC | CASSLDYQETQYF | NA | NA | TRBJ2-5 | TRBV5-6 | 13
TGTGCCAGCAGCCGCGACAAGAGGTATGGCTACACCTTC | CASSRDKRYGYTF | NA | NA | TRBJ1-2 | TRBV12-3/TRBV12-4 | 13
TGTGCCAGCAGCCAACAGTTCTCCAACACTGAAGCTTTCTTT | CASSQQFSNTEAFF | NA | NA | TRBJ1-1 | TRBV3-1/TRBV3-2 | 14
TGTGCCAGCAGCCAAGATCTGAGCTCTGGAAACACCATATATTTT | CASSQDLSSGNTIYF | NA | NA | TRBJ1-3 | TRBV3-1/TRBV3-2 | 15
TGCGCCAGCAGAGCCGGGACAGGGCACAATCAGCCCCAGCATTTT | CASRAGTGHNQPQHF | TRBD1 | NA | TRBJ1-5 | TRBV5-1 | 15
TGTGCCAGCAGCTTAGTGGAGGGCCCCACGTACTTC | CASSLVEGPTYF | NA | NA | TRBJ2-7 | TRBV7-9 | 12
TGTGCCACTGGGCCGGGGACAGGGAATGAACAGACTGAAGCTTTCTTT | CATGPGTGNEQTEAFF | TRBD1 | NA | TRBJ1-1 | TRBV19 | 16
TGTGCCTGGACAGCCTCTGGAAACACCATATATTTT | CAWTASGNTIYF | NA | once | TRBJ1-3 | TRBV30 | 12
TGTGCCTGGAAAGGCTACAATGAGCAGTTCTTC | CAWKGYNEQFF | NA | NA | TRBJ2-1 | TRBV30 | 11
TGTGCCATCAGTGAGTTTATCCGGCCTGACTATGGCTACACCTTC | CAISEFIRPDYGYTF | NA | NA | TRBJ1-2 | TRBV10-3 | 15
TGTGCCAGTAGTCACTTGTACAATGAGCAGTTCTTC | CASSHLYNEQFF | NA | NA | TRBJ2-1 | TRBV19 | 12
TGTGCCAGCAGCTTAGTCCGGGATTCACGGGACTACGAGCAGTACTTC | CASSLVRDSRDYEQYF | NA | NA | TRBJ2-7 | TRBV7-9 | 16
TGTGCCAGCAGCCAAGTTACAGATACGCAGTATTTT | CASSQVTDTQYF | NA | NA | TRBJ2-3 | TRBV14 | 12
TGCAGCGTTTCCCGACAGGGGGCGGGCGAGCAGTACTTC | CSVSRQGAGEQYF | TRBD1 | NA | TRBJ2-7 | TRBV29-1 | 13
TGTGCCAGCAGCTCGAAGGACAGGGAAGCTTACGAGCAGTACTTC | CASSSKDREAYEQYF | TRBD1 | NA | TRBJ2-7 | TRBV7-3 | 15
TGTGCCAGCAGTTTGAGGGGGTATCAGCCCCAGCATTTT | CASSLRGYQPQHF | NA | NA | TRBJ1-5 | TRBV6-5 | 13
TGTGCCAGTAGTCGGGACACTAGCGGGAGCACAGATACGCAGTATTTT | CASSRDTSGSTDTQYF | TRBD2 | NA | TRBJ2-3 | TRBV19 | 16
TGTGCCAGCAGCTTACGGGCCGGGACCGAGGGCTATGGCTACACCTTC | CASSLRAGTEGYGYTF | NA | NA | TRBJ1-2 | TRBV11-2 | 16
TGTGCCAGCAGCTTAGATGGTGGGAGCGCTTCCTACGAGCAGTACTTC | CASSLDGGSASYEQYF | NA | once | TRBJ2-7 | TRBV7-2 | 16
TGTGCCAGCAGCGTAGATGTCAACTCCTACGAGCAGTACTTC | CASSVDVNSYEQYF | NA | NA | TRBJ2-7 | TRBV9 | 14
TGTGCCATCAGTGCGGACAGGGGACAAGAGACCCAGTACTTC | CAISADRGQETQYF | TRBD1 | NA | TRBJ2-5 | TRBV10-3 | 14
TGTGCCAGCAGTTTACATACCGGGGAGCTGTTTTTT | CASSLHTGELFF | NA | NA | TRBJ2-2 | TRBV12-3/TRBV12-4 | 12
TGTGCCAGCAGCTTCGAAGGGGGCAGATCACCCCTCCACTTT | CASSFEGGRSPLHF | TRBD1 | NA | TRBJ1-6 | TRBV7-2 | 14
TGTGCCAGCAGTTGGCAGGCGGGGGTCTACGAGCAGTACTTC | CASSWQAGVYEQYF | TRBD2 | NA | TRBJ2-7 | TRBV27 | 14
TGTGCCAGCAGCTTAGGGGGGGGGTCCTACTCCTACGAGCAGTACTTC | CASSLGGGSYSYEQYF | TRBD2 | NA | TRBJ2-7 | TRBV7-6 | 16
TGTGCCACCAGTGATTTGGGGACAGGGAACACAGATACGCAGTATTTT | CATSDLGTGNTDTQYF | TRBD1 | NA | TRBJ2-3 | TRBV24-1 | 16
TGTGCCAGCGTCCGGGCCCTGGGAAACACTGAAGCTTTCTTT | CASVRALGNTEAFF | NA | NA | TRBJ1-1 | TRBV2 | 14
TGTGCCAGCAGCTTGTCGGGCGGGAGCAATGAGCAGTTCTTC | CASSLSGGSNEQFF | TRBD2 | NA | TRBJ2-1 | TRBV5-5 | 14
TGTGCCAGCAGCTTACAGCCGGGAGGTAGAGAGACCCAGTACTTC | CASSLQPGGRETQYF | TRBD2 | NA | TRBJ2-5 | TRBV11-1 | 15
TGTGCCAGCAGCCCGACTAGCGGGAGGGCCGGGGCCAAAAACATTCAGTACTTC | CASSPTSGRAGAKNIQYF | TRBD2 | NA | TRBJ2-4 | TRBV11-2 | 18
TGTGCCAGCAGTCCCGATACAGGCCTCTATGGCTACACCTTC | CASSPDTGLYGYTF | NA | NA | TRBJ1-2 | TRBV2 | 14
TGTGCCAGCAGCGCCCTCGGAGACTACTCCACAGATACGCAGTATTTT | CASSALGDYSTDTQYF | NA | NA | TRBJ2-3 | TRBV7-3 | 16
TGTGCCAGCAGCGCGGGACAGGGGGACCCCTACGAGCAGTACTTC | CASSAGQGDPYEQYF | TRBD1 | NA | TRBJ2-7 | TRBV7-7 | 15
TGTGCCAGCAAAGAGGGGCTAGCCAAAAACATTCAGTACTTC | CASKEGLAKNIQYF | NA | NA | TRBJ2-4 | TRBV27 | 14
TGTGCCAGCAGCTTAAACCCAGTGGGGTTCTACGAGCAGTACTTC | CASSLNPVGFYEQYF | NA | once | TRBJ2-7 | TRBV7-2 | 15
TGCGCCAGCAGCCAATCCCGCGACCAGAGGGGCTATGGCTACACCTTC | CASSQSRDQRGYGYTF | NA | NA | TRBJ1-2 | TRBV4-1 | 16
TGTGCCAGCTCACCCACAGGGGCTAGCAATGAAAAACTGTTTTTT | CASSPTGASNEKLFF | TRBD1 | NA | TRBJ1-4 | TRBV18 | 15